The 14 T cell receptor beta chains below were found in one sample sequenced in a study of CXCR3-negative and CXCR3-positive naive CD8 T cells. TRB cDNA libraries were made by UMI-labeled 5' RACE. TCRdb re-called the 5' RACE reads, yielding one record per CDR3 amino acid sequence without DNA. This table holds about 43,000 distinct CDR3 sequences. Input material: memory CD8+ T cells from blood. The receptors were gathered from a human donor in good health. Some clones in this sample may be carry-over from other donors' samples.

The CDR3: CASSEEGFYGYTF. The J gene is TRBJ1-2, the V gene TRBV6-4. The CDR3 consists of 13 residues. Germline lookup yields CDR1 MRHNA and CDR2 SNTAGT.

The chain is built from TRBV12-3 or TRBV12-4 and TRBJ2-1; the TRBD2 assignment by TCRdb is unverifiable without DNA. The CDR3 runs 16 residues. The CDR3: CASSRSGTFSYNEQFF.

The chain couples TRBV7-8 to TRBJ2-7; checking the TCRdb D call of TRBD1 is not possible without DNA. Germline lookup yields CDR1 SGHVS and CDR2 FQNEAQ. This CDR3 contains 14 residues. The CDR3 region is CASSLGVPTYEQYF.

This chain uses TRBV5-6 with TRBJ2-5; TCRdb gives TRBD2 as the D gene, but with no DNA this cannot be confirmed. The germline V gene encodes CDR1 SGHDT and CDR2 YYEEEE. There are 15 residues in the CDR3. The CDR3 loop is CASSLSGGVQETQYF.

The chain has TRBV29-1 and TRBJ2-7; TCRdb gives TRBD1 as the D gene, but with no DNA this cannot be confirmed. Germline values: CDR1 SQVTM, CDR2 ANQGSEA. The CDR3 has 12 residues. The chain's CDR3 is CSVVFRANEQYF.

This chain uses TRBV20-1 with TRBJ2-1; TCRdb indicates TRBD1, and absent DNA this call remains unverified. Looked up from germline, CDR1 is DFQATT and CDR2 is SNEGSKA (reference sequence). The CDR3 totals 15 residues. The CDR3 protein is CSASPSPGSYNEQFF.

The chain recombines TRBV29-1 with TRBJ2-7; absent DNA, TCRdb's TRBD1 call cannot be checked. This CDR3 has 11 amino acids. Germline lookup yields CDR1 SQVTM and CDR2 ANQGSEA. The CDR3 reads CSVSRGLEQYF.

The gene calls are TRBV3-1 and TRBJ2-1; TCRdb names TRBD1, which stays unverified in the absence of DNA. Germline V CDR1 and CDR2: LGHDT, YNNKEL (reference sequence). The CDR3 loop spans 15 amino acids. CDR3 sequence reads: CASSPAWGGYNEQFF.

The chain uses TRBV13 and TRBJ2-3; there is no DNA to check the TCRdb D call of TRBD1. CDR3 length: 15 residues. Germline lookup yields CDR1 PRHDT and CDR2 FYEKMQ (reference sequence). The CDR3 spells CASSPSRAGMYTQYF.

The rearrangement links TRBV11-2 to TRBJ1-2; without DNA, the TCRdb call of TRBD1 cannot be checked. This CDR3 is built from 17 residues. The germline CDR1 and CDR2 sequences are SGHAT and FQNNGV. Here the CDR3 reads CASSLDPGPGQSYGYTF.

The chain recombines TRBV4-2 with TRBJ2-7; the D call of TRBD1 rests on TCRdb alone, since no DNA is present to check it. Germline V gene data show CDR1 as LGHNA and CDR2 as YNFKEQ. The CDR3 length is 15 residues. The CDR3: CASSQDLGQGYEQYF.

This chain joins TRBV5-4 and TRBJ2-5; no DNA is available, so the TRBD2 call from TCRdb remains unchecked. The CDR3 is 18 residues long. The germline V gene has CDR1 SGHNT and CDR2 YYREEE (reference sequence). This CDR3 is CASSQGLAGGRSQETQYF.

The genes are TRBV20-1 and TRBJ2-1; TCRdb's D gene call, TRBD2, goes unchecked for lack of DNA. The CDR3 sequence is 12 residues long. Germline V gene lookup returns CDR1 DFQATT and CDR2 SNEGSKA (reference sequence). CDR3 sequence reads: CSFSAGGGEQFF.

The chain combines TRBV28 with TRBJ1-1; TCRdb calls TRBD1, which cannot be checked without DNA. The CDR3 is 12 amino acids. The V gene's germline CDR1 is MDHEN and CDR2 SYDVKM. The chain's CDR3 is CASDRGNTEAFF.